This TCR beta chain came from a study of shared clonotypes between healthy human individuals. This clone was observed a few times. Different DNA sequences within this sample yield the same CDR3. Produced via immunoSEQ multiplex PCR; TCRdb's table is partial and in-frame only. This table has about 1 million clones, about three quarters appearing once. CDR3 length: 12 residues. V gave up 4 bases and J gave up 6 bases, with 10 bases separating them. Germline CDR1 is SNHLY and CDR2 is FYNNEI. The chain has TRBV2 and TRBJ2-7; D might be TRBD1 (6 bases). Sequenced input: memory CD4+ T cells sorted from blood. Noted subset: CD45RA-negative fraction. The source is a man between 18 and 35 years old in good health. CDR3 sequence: CASSGRGREQYF. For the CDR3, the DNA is TGTGCCAGCAGTGGCAGGGGCCGCGAGCAGTACTTC.